This paragraph reports one TCR beta chain. This specimen belongs to a study of shared clonotypes between healthy human individuals. The naive CD8 population came from CD45RO-negative cells selected for CCR7, without terminally differentiated effector memory CD45RA+ cells. Method: immunoSEQ multiplex PCR; TCRdb's copy keeps in-frame clones and lacks some. The sample includes 700,000 to 950,000 clones, roughly 96% of them seen just once. The CDR3 covers 15 residues. With V trimmed by 5 bases and J by 9 bases, 7 bases remained unmatched. CDR1 and CDR2 (germline): SGHTA, FQGTGA. V is TRBV7-3 and J is TRBJ2-1; 13 bases are shared with TRBD2. This TCR was recovered from a man younger than 40 in good health. The sequencing input was naive CD8+ T cells sorted from blood. The CDR3 DNA is TGTGCCAGCAGCCTCGGACTAGCGGGAGTTGGTGAGCAGTTCTTC. It codes for CASSLGLAGVGEQFF.